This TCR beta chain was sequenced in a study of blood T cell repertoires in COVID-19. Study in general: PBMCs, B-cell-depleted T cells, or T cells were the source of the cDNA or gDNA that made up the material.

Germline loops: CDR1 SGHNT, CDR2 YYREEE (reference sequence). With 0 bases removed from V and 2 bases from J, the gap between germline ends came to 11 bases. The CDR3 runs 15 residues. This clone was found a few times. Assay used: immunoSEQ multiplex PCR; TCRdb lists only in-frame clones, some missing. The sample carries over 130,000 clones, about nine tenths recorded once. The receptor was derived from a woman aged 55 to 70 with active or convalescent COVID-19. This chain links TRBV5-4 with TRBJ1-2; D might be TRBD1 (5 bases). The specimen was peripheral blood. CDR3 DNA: TGTGCCAGCAGCTTGGTCGGAGGGACGAACTATGGCTACACCTTC. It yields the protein CASSLVGGTNYGYTF. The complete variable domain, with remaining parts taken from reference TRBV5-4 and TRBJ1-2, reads ETGVTQSPTHLIKTRGQQVTLRCSSQSGHNTVSWYQQALGQGPQFIFQYYREEENGRGNFPPRFSGLQFPNYSSELNVNALELDDSALYLCASSLVGGTNYGYTFGSGTRLTVV.